This T cell receptor beta chain was observed in a study of cytotoxic CD8 clonotypes in ibrutinib-treated CLL. Broader study findings: Clonality increased at ibrutinib response, then returned toward baseline at progression. Clonality at baseline surpassed age-matched healthy donors and tracked circulating CD8+ T-cell counts. Public clonotypes were uncommon and contracted or stayed stable on treatment.

CDR3 length: 13 residues. Germline CDR1 LNHDA, CDR2 SQIVND (reference sequence). The V end was cut by 3 bases, the J end by 5 bases, with 10 bases between. TCRdb's copy holds only in-frame clones and misses some; the assay was immunoSEQ multiplex PCR. The sample yields 110,000 to 150,000 clones, about 75% seen once. A note on this clone: Its antigen is unidentified.

The V and J genes are TRBV19 and TRBJ1-2; D remains ambiguous. This clonotype was obtained from a human donor with chronic lymphocytic leukemia. Sequenced here: PBMCs, sampled after 24 months of ibrutinib treatment. For the CDR3, the DNA is TGTGCCAGTAGTATTACTGGAGGGTATGGCTACACCTTC. Its protein is CASSITGGYGYTF. Supplemented by reference TRBV19 and TRBJ1-2, the full variable domain reads DGGITQSPKYLFRKEGQNVTLSCEQNLNHDAMYWYRQDPGQGLRLIYYSQIVNDFQKGDIAEGYSVSREKKESFPLTVTSAQKNPTAFYLCASSITGGYGYTFGSGTRLTVV.